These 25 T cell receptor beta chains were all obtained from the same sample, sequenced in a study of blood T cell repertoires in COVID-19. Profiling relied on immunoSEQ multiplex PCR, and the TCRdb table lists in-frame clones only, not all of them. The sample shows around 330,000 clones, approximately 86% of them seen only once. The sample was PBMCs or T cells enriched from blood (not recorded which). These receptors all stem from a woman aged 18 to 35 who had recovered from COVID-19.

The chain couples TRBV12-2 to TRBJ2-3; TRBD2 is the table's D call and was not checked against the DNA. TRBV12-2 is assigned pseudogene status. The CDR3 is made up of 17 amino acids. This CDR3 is CASRLAPRGTSTDTQYF. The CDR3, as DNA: TGTGCAAGTCGCTTAGCGCCTCGCGGGACTAGCACAGATACGCAGTATTTT.

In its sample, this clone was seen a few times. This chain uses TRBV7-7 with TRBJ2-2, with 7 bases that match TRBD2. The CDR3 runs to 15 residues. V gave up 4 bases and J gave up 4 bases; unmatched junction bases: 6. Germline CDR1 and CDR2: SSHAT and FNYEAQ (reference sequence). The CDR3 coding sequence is TGTGCCAGCAGCTCAGCTAGCGGCCGCACCGGGGAGCTGTTTTTT. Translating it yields CASSSASGRTGELFF.

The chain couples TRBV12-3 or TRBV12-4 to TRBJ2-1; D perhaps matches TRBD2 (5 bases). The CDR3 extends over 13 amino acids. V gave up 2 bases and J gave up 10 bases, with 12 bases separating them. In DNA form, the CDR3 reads TGTGCCAGCAGTTTAATGACTACCGCGGAGCAGTTCTTC. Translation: CASSLMTTAEQFF.

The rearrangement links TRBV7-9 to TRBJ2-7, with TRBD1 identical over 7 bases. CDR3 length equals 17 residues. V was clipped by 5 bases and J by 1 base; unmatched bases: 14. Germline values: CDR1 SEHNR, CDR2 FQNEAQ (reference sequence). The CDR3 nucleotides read TGTGCCAGCAGCCAAATCTTAGGGGGCGGACTTTCCTACGAGCAGTACTTC. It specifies CASSQILGGGLSYEQYF.

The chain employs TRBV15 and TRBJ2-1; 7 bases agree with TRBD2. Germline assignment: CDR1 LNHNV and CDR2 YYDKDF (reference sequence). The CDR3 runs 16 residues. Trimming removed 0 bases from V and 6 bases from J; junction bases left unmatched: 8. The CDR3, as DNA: TGTGCCACCAGCAGAGATCTGCGGGAGACGGGCAATGAGCAGTTCTTC. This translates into CATSRDLRETGNEQFF.

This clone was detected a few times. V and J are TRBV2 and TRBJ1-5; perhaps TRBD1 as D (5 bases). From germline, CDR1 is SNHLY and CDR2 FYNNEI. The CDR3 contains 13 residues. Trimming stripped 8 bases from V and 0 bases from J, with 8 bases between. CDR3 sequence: CASQTDSNQPQHF. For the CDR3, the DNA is TGTGCCAGCCAGACAGATAGCAATCAGCCCCAGCATTTT. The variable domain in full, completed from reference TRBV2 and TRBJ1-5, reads EPEVTQTPSHQVTQMGQEVILRCVPISNHLYFYWYRQILGQKVEFLVSFYNNEISEKSEIFDDQFSVERPDGSNFTLKIRSTKLEDSAMYFCASQTDSNQPQHFGDGTRLSIL.

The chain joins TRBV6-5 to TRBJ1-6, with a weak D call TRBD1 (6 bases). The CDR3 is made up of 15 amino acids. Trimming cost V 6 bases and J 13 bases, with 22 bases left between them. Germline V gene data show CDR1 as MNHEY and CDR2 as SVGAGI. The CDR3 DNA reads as TGTGCCAGCAGCCCGCTAACAGGGAAGTCTACTCCCCTCCACTTT. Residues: CASSPLTGKSTPLHF.

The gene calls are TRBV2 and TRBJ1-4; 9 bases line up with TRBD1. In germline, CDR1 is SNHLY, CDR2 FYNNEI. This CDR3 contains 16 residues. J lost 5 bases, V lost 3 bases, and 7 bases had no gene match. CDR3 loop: CASSERRTGVNEKLFF. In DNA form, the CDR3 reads TGTGCCAGCAGTGAGAGGCGGACAGGGGTAAATGAAAAACTGTTTTTT.

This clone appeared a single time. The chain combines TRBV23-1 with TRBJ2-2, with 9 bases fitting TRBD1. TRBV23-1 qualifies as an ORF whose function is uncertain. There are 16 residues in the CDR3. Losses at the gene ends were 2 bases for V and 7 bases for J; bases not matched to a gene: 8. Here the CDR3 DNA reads TGCGCCAGCAGTCAAACCGGGACAGGGTTCAACGGGGAGCTGTTTTTT. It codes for CASSQTGTGFNGELFF.

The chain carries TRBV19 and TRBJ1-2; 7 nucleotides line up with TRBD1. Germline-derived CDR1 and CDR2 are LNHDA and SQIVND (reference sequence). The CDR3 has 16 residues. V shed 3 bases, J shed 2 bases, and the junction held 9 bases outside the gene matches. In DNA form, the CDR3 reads TGTGCCAGTAGTATCTCACACAGGGGTCGGAACTATGGCTACACCTTC. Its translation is CASSISHRGRNYGYTF.

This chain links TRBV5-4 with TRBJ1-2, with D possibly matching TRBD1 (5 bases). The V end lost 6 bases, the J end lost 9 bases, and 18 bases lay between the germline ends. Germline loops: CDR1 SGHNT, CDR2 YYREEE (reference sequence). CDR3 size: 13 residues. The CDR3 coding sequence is TGTGCCAGCACCCTGGATAGGGGTAGGAGCTACACCTTC. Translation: CASTLDRGRSYTF.

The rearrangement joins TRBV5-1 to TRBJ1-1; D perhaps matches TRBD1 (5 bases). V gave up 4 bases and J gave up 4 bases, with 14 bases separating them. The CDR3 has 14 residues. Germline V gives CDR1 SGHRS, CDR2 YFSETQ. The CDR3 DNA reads TGCGCCAGCAGCGTCACAGGAGTCGGCACTGAAGCTTTCTTT. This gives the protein CASSVTGVGTEAFF. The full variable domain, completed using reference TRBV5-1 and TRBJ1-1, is KAGVTQTPRYLIKTRGQQVTLSCSPISGHRSVSWYQQTPGQGLQFLFEYFSETQRNKGNFPGRFSGRQFSNSRSEMNVSTLELGDSALYLCASSVTGVGTEAFFGQGTRLTVV.

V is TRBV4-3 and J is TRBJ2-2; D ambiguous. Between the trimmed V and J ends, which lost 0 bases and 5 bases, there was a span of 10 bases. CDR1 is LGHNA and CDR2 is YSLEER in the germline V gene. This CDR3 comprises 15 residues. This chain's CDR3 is CASSQDYQRTGELFF. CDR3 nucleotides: TGCGCCAGCAGCCAAGATTACCAGCGAACCGGGGAGCTGTTTTTT.

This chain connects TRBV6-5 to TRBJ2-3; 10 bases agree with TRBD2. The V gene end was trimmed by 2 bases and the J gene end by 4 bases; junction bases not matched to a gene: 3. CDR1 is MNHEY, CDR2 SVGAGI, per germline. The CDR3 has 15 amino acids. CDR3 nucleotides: TGTGCCAGCAGTTACAGCGGGAGGGCCTCAGATACGCAGTATTTT. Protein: CASSYSGRASDTQYF.

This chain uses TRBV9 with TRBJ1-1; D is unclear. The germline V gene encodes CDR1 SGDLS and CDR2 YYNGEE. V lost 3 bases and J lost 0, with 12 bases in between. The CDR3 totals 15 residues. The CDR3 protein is CASSARGTLNTEAFF. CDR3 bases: TGTGCCAGCAGCGCTCGAGGAACACTGAACACTGAAGCTTTCTTT.

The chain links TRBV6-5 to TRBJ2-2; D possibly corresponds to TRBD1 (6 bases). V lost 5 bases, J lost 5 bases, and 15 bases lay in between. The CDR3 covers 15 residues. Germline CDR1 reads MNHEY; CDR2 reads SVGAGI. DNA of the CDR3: TGTGCCAGCAGTACTGTGCAGGGGTTTACCGGGGAGCTGTTTTTT. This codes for CASSTVQGFTGELFF.

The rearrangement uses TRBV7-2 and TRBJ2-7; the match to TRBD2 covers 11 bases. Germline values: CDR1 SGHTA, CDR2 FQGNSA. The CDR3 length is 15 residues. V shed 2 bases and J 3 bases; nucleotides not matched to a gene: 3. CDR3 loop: CASSLTSGRGYEQYF. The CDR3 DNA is TGTGCCAGCAGCTTAACTAGCGGGAGAGGCTACGAGCAGTACTTC.

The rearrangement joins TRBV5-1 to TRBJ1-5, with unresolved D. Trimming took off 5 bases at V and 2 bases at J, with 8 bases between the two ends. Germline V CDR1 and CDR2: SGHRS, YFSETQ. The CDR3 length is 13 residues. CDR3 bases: TGCGCCAGCAGTAGGGAGGGCAATCAGCCCCAGCATTTT. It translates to CASSREGNQPQHF.

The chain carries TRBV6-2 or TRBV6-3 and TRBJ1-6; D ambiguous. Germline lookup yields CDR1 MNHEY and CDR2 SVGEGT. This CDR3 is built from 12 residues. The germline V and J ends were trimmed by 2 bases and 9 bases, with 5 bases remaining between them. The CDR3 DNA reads TGTGCCAGCAGTTACCTAACTTCACCCCTCCACTTT. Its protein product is CASSYLTSPLHF.

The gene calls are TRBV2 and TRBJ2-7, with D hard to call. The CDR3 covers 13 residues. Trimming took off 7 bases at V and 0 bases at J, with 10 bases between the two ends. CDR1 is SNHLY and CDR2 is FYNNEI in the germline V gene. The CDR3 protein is CASTNRISYEQYF. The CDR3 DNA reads TGTGCCAGCACTAATCGAATCTCCTACGAGCAGTACTTC. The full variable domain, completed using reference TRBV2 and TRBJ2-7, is EPEVTQTPSHQVTQMGQEVILRCVPISNHLYFYWYRQILGQKVEFLVSFYNNEISEKSEIFDDQFSVERPDGSNFTLKIRSTKLEDSAMYFCASTNRISYEQYFGPGTRLTVT.

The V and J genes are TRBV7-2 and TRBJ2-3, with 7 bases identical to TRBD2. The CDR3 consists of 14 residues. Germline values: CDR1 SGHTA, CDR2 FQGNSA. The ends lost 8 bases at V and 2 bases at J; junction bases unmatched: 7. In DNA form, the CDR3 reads TGTGCCAGCCGGACGGGAGGATCCACAGATACGCAGTATTTT. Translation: CASRTGGSTDTQYF.

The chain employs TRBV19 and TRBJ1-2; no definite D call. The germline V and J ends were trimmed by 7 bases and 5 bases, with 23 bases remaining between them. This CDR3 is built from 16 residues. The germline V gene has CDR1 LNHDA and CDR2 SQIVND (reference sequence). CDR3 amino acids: CASTPMEGWVGYGYTF. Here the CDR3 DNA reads TGTGCCAGTACCCCCATGGAGGGTTGGGTCGGTTATGGCTACACCTTC.

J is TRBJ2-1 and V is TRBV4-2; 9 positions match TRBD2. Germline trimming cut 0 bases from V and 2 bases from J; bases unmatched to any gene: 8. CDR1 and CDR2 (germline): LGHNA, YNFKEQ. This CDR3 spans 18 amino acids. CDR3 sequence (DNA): TGTGCCAGCAGCCAAGATCTAGGTAGCGGGAGTCCCTACAATGAGCAGTTCTTC. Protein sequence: CASSQDLGSGSPYNEQFF.

CDR3 sequence: CASSLIPGLEETQYF. The CDR3 coding sequence is TGCGCCAGCAGCTTAATACCGGGACTAGAAGAGACCCAGTACTTC. The chain uses TRBV5-1 and TRBJ2-5; 8 positions match TRBD2. Germline V gives CDR1 SGHRS, CDR2 YFSETQ. This CDR3 is built from 15 residues. V gave up 2 bases and J gave up 3 bases; unmatched junction bases: 6.

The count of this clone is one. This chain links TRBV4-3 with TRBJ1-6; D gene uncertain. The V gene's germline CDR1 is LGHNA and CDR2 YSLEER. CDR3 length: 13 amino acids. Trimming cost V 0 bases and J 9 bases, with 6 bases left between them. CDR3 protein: CASSQEAGSPLHF. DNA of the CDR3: TGCGCCAGCAGCCAAGAAGCGGGTTCACCCCTCCACTTT.